The T cell receptor beta chain described here comes from a study of response to subunit inactivated influenza vaccine. Whole-study findings and limits: Each seasonal influenza vaccination, the authors suggested, recruits few new T cells.

V lost 6 bases to trimming and J lost 4 bases, with 12 bases between them. Per the germline V gene, CDR1 is MDHEN and CDR2 is SYDVKM. The CDR3 runs to 14 residues. On this clonotype: Its antigen is not known.

MiXCR was run by TCRdb on the RT-PCR reads, yielding one entry per CDR3 protein. The sample carries 700,000 to 900,000 distinct CDR3 sequences, less than 25% recorded once. This clonotype was obtained from a man in his forties or fifties who received an inactivated influenza vaccine. The chain links TRBV28 to TRBJ2-2; tentatively, D is TRBD1 (6 bases). Material: PBMCs from blood, obtained roughly 5 days after vaccination. CDR3 DNA sequence: TGTGCCAGCAGGGGTGGCAGGGGCACCGGGGAGCTGTTTTTT. Translating it yields CASRGGRGTGELFF.